Below, 21 T cell receptor beta chains from the same sample are listed, as sequenced in a study of tumor-infiltrating lymphocytes in primary liver carcinoma. The study extracted blood RNA from unsorted whole blood and also extracted germline DNA. TCR beta cDNA came from about 450 ng total RNA, primed with a constant-region primer. TCR beta libraries came from three nested multiplex PCR rounds using slightly modified ARM-PCR. It was with TRBV1-TRBV30 forward primers and a C-beta reverse primer that the first two PCR rounds were run, at approximately 9 cycles each. One entry per CDR3 protein, called by TCRdb with MiXCR from the multiplex PCR reads. The sample records approximately 320,000 distinct CDR3 sequences, nearly 60% being singletons. Sequencing was done on a sample of peripheral blood. These receptors came from a woman in her twenties or thirties with primary liver carcinoma and hepatitis B virus infection.

About this clonotype itself: The junction shows a germline mismatch at one end, possibly a read error. J is TRBJ1-2 and V is TRBV6-2 or TRBV6-3; D remains ambiguous. This CDR3 is built from 13 residues. Germline lookup yields CDR1 MNHEY and CDR2 SVGEGT. The CDR3 reads CTSSYGPRYGYTF. CDR3 nucleotides: TGTACCAGCAGTTACGGCCCTCGGTATGGCTACACCTTC.

As regards this clonotype: This may be a read error: a much more frequent sequence differs by one nucleotide. V and J are TRBV6-5 and TRBJ2-1, with TRBD2 as a possible D gene (6 bases). CDR3 size: 15 residues. From germline, CDR1 is MNHEY and CDR2 SVGAGI. Here the CDR3 DNA reads TGTCCCAGCAGTTCCCCCAGACTAGAGACGAATGAGCAGTTCTTC. Its translation: CPSSSPRLETNEQFF.

Concerning this clonotype itself: This sequence may be a read error, since a much larger clone differs from it by one base. This sequence joins TRBV29-1 and TRBJ2-7, with TRBD2 as a possible D gene (5 bases). The CDR3 loop spans 13 amino acids. CDR1 and CDR2 (germline): SQVTM, ANQGSEA. The V end was cut by 3 bases, the J end by 3 bases, with 12 bases between. CDR3 in amino acids: CSVDRVGIYEQYF. CDR3 in DNA: TGCAGCGTTGATCGGGTCGGGATCTACGAGCAGTACTTC.

This clonotype appeared many times. The chain combines TRBV6-1 with TRBJ2-2; 16 bases fit TRBD2. After removal of 5 bases from V and 6 bases from J, the junction contained 6 bases not matched to a gene. The V gene's germline CDR1 is MNHNS and CDR2 SASEGT. The CDR3 is made up of 17 amino acids. The CDR3 coding sequence is TGTGCCAGCAGTTCCGGGACTAGCGGGAGGGCCCCCGGGGAGCTGTTTTTT. This translates into CASSSGTSGRAPGELFF.

V and J are TRBV12-3 or TRBV12-4 and TRBJ2-2; D may be TRBD2 (6 bases). Deletions cut 6 bases from V and 4 bases from J, with 12 bases between. The CDR3 runs to 14 residues. CDR3 bases: TGTGCCAGCAGGGAGGAGGGTCTCACCGGGGAGCTGTTTTTT. It encodes CASREEGLTGELFF.

This clonotype was counted a single time. The genes are TRBV28 and TRBJ1-1; D gene ambiguous. With 10 bases removed from V and 2 bases from J, the gap between germline ends came to 14 bases. Germline V gives CDR1 MDHEN, CDR2 SYDVKM. The CDR3 spans 13 residues. The CDR3 DNA sequence: TGTGCCACCAGGCTTTACCTCAACACTGAAGCTTTCTTT. The encoded protein is CATRLYLNTEAFF.

Note on this clonotype: Because the CDR3 is missing its conserved closing phenylalanine or tryptophan, this is likely a read error. This chain connects TRBV11-2 to TRBJ1-6, with a weak D call TRBD1 (5 bases). Germline V lookup: CDR1 SGHAT, CDR2 FQNNGV. There are 16 residues in the CDR3. The CDR3 reads CASSPGFGAYDSPLHS. The CDR3 region has the DNA TGTGCCAGCAGCCCGGGTTTCGGGGCCTATGATTCACCCCTCCACTCT.

With regard to this clonotype: Relative to the germline gene, one junction end is altered; a read error may explain this. The chain joins TRBV4-1 to TRBJ2-5; 11 bases match TRBD2. Germline-derived CDR1 and CDR2 are MGHRA and YSYEKL. This CDR3 region has 15 residues. CDR3 region: CASSQVDSGRETQYF. CDR3 bases: TGCGCCAGCAGCCAAGTCGATAGCGGGAGGGAGACTCAGTACTTC.

With regard to this clonotype: A read error may account for a junction end that differs from germline. The J gene is TRBJ2-1, the V gene TRBV11-2; 7 positions agree with TRBD2. There are 16 residues in the CDR3. CDR1 SGHAT and CDR2 FQNNGV come from the germline V gene. In DNA form, the CDR3 reads TGTGCCAGCAGCTTAGTGGGGGGGACTGGCGGTAATGGGCAGTTCTTC. Translation: CASSLVGGTGGNGQFF.

With respect to this clonotype: This may arise from a read error, as a much more abundant clone is one base away. This chain uses TRBV29-1 with TRBJ1-2; D uncertain. Germline-derived CDR1 and CDR2 are SQVTM and ANQGSEA. V lost 5 bases and J 4 bases, leaving 14 bases between the germline ends. This CDR3 comprises 13 residues. The CDR3 DNA sequence: TGCAGCGTTCCAGGACCGATTAGCTATGGCTACACCTTC. Translating it yields CSVPGPISYGYTF.

As concerns this clonotype: At one of its ends the junction is not consistent with the germline gene, which may arise from a read error. This chain links TRBV28 with TRBJ1-5, with D maybe TRBD1 (5 bases). CDR3 length: 13 amino acids. CDR1 is MDHEN and CDR2 is SYDVKM in the germline V gene. CDR3 nucleotide sequence: TGTGCCAGCAGTTTACCCGGGGGTCAGTCCCAGCATTTT. Translation: CASSLPGGQSQHF.

Regarding this clonotype: The junction does not match germline at one end; this may be a read error. The rearrangement uses TRBV4-1 and TRBJ2-3; TRBD2 agrees at 8 bases. This CDR3 is built from 16 residues. CDR1 MGHRA and CDR2 YSYEKL come from the germline V gene. This CDR3 reads CASSPGTRARTDTQYF. The CDR3 coding sequence is TGCGCCAGCAGCCCAGGGACTAGGGCCCGCACAGATACTCAGTATTTT.

The J gene is TRBJ2-1, the V gene TRBV12-3 or TRBV12-4, with D tentatively TRBD1 (6 bases). This CDR3 region has 14 residues. Trimming pared 3 bases from V and 4 bases from J, leaving 10 bases between. DNA for the CDR3: TGTGCCAGCAGTTTGACAGGAAGATACAATGAGCAGTTCTTC. Translation: CASSLTGRYNEQFF.

The chain recombines TRBV10-3 with TRBJ1-3; no clear D. Per germline, CDR1 ENHRY and CDR2 SYGVKD. V was cut by 10 bases and J by 1 base, with 8 bases left in between. The CDR3 runs to 12 residues. CDR3 residues: CATLGSGNTIYF. CDR3 DNA sequence: TGTGCCACCCTGGGGTCTGGAAACACCATATATTTT.

The V gene is TRBV5-4, the J gene TRBJ2-7, with a weak D call TRBD1 (5 bases). The length of the CDR3 is 13 residues. The germline gives CDR1 SGHNT, CDR2 YYREEE (reference sequence). The germline V and J ends were trimmed by 4 bases and 6 bases, with 14 bases remaining between them. Here the CDR3 DNA reads TGTGCCAGCAGCCGACAGCACCCGGGCGAGCAGTACTTC. Amino acid sequence: CASSRQHPGEQYF.

For this clonotype: Germline and junction disagree at one end, which may indicate a read error. The chain couples TRBV4-3 to TRBJ2-7, with 14 nucleotides matching TRBD2. The CDR3 extends over 18 amino acids. The germline V gene encodes CDR1 LGHNA and CDR2 YSLEER. CDR3 in DNA: TGCGCCAGTAGCCAAGAGTGGGGGACTAGCGGGAGTGGGTACGAGCAGTACTTC. This codes for CASSQEWGTSGSGYEQYF.

The chain employs TRBV24-1 and TRBJ2-1; 13 positions match TRBD2. CDR3 length: 16 amino acids. CDR1 is KGHDR, CDR2 SFDVKD, per germline. V trimming: 4 bases; J trimming: 7 bases; junction bases outside the gene matches: 6. The CDR3 is CATSDTTSGRKNEQFF. The CDR3 nucleotides read TGTGCCACCAGTGACACGACTAGCGGGAGGAAGAATGAGCAGTTCTTC.

Note on this clonotype: Since a much larger clone is just one base distant, this may be a read error. CDR3 loop: CASGSPTRNEKFF. The CDR3 coding sequence is TGTGCTAGTGGATCGCCTACCCGCAATGAGAAGTTCTTC. The chain links TRBV12-5 to TRBJ2-1; D uncertain. Germline CDR1 reads LGHNT; CDR2 reads FRNRAP. CDR3 length: 13 amino acids.

About this clonotype: A single base separates this from a much larger clone, so it may be a read error. This rearrangement joins TRBV10-3 to TRBJ1-5, with D possibly TRBD1 on 6 matching bases. CDR1 is ENHRY and CDR2 is SYGVKD in the germline V gene. The CDR3 has 15 amino acids. The CDR3 loop reads CAINERQGIEQPQHF. The CDR3 DNA reads as TGTGCCATCAATGAGAGGCAGGGGATCGAACAGCCCCAGCATTTT.

As for this clonotype: A read error may account for a junction end that differs from germline. The chain joins TRBV29-1 to TRBJ1-1; D gene ambiguous. Germline V gives CDR1 SQVTM, CDR2 ANQGSEA. This CDR3 contains 13 residues. CDR3 DNA: TGCAACGTTAAGCCTCATCCTAACACTGAAGCTTTCTTT. Encoded protein: CNVKPHPNTEAFF.

The table lists this clonotype with many counts. The rearrangement uses TRBV4-1 and TRBJ2-1, with 10 bases aligning to TRBD2. The length of the CDR3 is 15 residues. V was pared by 5 bases and J by 4 bases, with 5 bases of the junction left unmatched. Germline V gives CDR1 MGHRA, CDR2 YSYEKL. This chain's CDR3 is CASSIRLAGYNEQFF. The CDR3 DNA reads as TGCGCCAGCAGCATCCGACTAGCGGGTTACAATGAGCAGTTCTTC.